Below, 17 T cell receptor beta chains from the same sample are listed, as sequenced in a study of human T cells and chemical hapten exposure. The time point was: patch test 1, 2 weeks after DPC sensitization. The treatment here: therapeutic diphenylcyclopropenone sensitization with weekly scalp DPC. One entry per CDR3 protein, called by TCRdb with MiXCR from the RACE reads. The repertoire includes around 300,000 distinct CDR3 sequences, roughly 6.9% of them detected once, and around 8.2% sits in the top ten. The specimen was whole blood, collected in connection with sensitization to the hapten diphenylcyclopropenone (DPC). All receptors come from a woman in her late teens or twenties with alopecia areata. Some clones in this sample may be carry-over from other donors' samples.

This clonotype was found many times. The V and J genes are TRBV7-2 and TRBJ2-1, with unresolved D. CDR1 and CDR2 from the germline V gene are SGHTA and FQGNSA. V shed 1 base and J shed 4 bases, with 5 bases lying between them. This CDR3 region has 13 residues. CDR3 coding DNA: TGTGCCAGCAGCTTAGAAAAATACAATGAGCAGTTCTTC. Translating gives CASSLEKYNEQFF.

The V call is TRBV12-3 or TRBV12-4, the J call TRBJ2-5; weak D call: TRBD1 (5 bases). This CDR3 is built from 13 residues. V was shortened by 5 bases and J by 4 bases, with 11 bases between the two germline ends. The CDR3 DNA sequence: TGTGCCAGCAGTCCAGGGATTGGAGAGACCCAGTACTTC. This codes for CASSPGIGETQYF.

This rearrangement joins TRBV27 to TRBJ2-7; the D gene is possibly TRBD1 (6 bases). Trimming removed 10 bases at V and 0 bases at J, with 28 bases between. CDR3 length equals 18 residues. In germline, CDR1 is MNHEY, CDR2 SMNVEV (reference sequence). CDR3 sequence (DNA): TGTGCCACCTCCCGGGCCAGGGCAGGGGAAGGGGGCTCCTACGAGCAGTACTTC. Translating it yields CATSRARAGEGGSYEQYF.

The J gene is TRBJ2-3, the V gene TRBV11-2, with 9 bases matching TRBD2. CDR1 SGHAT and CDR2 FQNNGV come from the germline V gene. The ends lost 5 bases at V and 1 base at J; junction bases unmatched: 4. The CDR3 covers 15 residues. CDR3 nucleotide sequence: TGTGCCAGCAGCAAAATAGCGGGGGGCACAGATACGCAGTATTTT. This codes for CASSKIAGGTDTQYF.

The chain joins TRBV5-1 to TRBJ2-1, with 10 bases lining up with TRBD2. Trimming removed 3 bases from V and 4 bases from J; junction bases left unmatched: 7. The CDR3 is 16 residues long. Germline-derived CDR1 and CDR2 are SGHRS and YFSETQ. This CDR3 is CASSSNSGGPYNEQFF. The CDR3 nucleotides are TGCGCCAGCAGCTCCAATAGCGGGGGGCCATACAATGAGCAGTTCTTC.

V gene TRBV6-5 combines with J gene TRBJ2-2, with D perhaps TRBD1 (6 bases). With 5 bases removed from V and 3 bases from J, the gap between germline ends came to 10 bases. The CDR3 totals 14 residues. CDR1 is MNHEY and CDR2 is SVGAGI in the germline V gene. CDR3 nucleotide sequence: TGTGCCAGCAGTCCCAAGGGGGACACCGGGGAGCTGTTTTTT. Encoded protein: CASSPKGDTGELFF.

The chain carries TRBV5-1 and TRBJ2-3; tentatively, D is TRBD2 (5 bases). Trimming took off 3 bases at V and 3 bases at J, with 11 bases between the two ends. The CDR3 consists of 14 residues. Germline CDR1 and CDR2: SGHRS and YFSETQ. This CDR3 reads CASSSKPGTDTQYF. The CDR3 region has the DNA TGCGCCAGCAGCTCAAAACCGGGAACAGATACGCAGTATTTT.

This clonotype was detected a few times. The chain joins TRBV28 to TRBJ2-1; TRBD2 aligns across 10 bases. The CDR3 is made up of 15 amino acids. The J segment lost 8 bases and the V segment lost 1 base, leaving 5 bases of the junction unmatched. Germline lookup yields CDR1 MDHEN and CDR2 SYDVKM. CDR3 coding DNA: TGTGCCAGCAGTTTATTAGGACTAGCGGTGCATGAGCAGTTCTTC. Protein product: CASSLLGLAVHEQFF.

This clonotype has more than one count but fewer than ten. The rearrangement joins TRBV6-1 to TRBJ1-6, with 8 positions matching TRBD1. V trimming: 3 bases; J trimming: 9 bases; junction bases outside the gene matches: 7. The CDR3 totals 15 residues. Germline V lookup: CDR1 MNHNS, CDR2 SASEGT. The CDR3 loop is CASSEDDRGRSPLHF. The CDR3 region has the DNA TGTGCCAGCAGTGAGGACGACAGGGGCCGTTCACCCCTCCACTTT.

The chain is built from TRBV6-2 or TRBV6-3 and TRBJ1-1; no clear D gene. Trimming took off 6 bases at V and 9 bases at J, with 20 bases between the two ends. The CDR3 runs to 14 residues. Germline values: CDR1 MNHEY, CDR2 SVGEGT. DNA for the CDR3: TGTGCCAGCAGCCTCCAACATGCGCGAGAGAAAGCTTTCTTT. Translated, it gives CASSLQHAREKAFF.

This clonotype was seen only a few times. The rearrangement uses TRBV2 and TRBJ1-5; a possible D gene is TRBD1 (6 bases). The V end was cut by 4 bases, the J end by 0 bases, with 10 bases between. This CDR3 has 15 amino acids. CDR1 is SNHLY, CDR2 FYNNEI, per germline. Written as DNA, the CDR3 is TGTGCCAGCAGTGGGACAGAGCGTAGCAATCAGCCCCAGCATTTT. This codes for CASSGTERSNQPQHF.

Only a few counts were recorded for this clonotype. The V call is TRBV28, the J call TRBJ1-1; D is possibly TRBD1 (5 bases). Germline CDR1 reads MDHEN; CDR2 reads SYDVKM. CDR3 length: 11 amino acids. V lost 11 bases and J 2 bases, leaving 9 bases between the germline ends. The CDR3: CAGQGNTEAFF. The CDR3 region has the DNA TGTGCCGGGCAGGGCAACACTGAAGCTTTCTTT. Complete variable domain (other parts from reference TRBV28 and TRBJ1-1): DVKVTQSSRYLVKRTGEKVFLECVQDMDHENMFWYRQDPGLGLRLIYFSYDVKMKEKGDIPEGYSVSREKKERFSLILESASTNQTSMYLCAGQGNTEAFFGQGTRLTVV.

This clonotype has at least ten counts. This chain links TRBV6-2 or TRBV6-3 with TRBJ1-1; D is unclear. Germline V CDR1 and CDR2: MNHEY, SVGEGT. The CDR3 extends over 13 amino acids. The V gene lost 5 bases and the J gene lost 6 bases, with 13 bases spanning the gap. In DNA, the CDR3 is TGTGCCAGCAGTCCCGCATCGGGCTCTGAAGCTTTCTTT. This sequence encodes CASSPASGSEAFF.

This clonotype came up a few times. CDR3 protein: CASSQDYWRGYTDTQYF. CDR3 DNA sequence: TGCGCCAGCAGCCAAGATTATTGGCGAGGTTACACAGATACGCAGTATTTT. V usage is TRBV4-3 and J usage is TRBJ2-3, with D hard to call. This CDR3 spans 17 amino acids. The germline gives CDR1 LGHNA, CDR2 YSLEER. The V gene lost 0 bases and the J gene lost 2 bases, with 15 bases spanning the gap.

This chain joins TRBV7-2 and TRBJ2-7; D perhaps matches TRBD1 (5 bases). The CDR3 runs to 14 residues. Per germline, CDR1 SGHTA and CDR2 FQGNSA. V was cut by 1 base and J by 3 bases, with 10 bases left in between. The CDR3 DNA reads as TGTGCCAGCAGCTTAGATCAGGGCATCTACGAGCAGTACTTC. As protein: CASSLDQGIYEQYF.

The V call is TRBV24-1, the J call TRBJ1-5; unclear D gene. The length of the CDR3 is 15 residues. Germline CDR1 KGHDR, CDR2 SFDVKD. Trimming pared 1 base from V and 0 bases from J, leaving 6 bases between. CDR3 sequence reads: CATSDLGSSNQPQHF. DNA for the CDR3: TGTGCCACCAGTGATTTAGGCAGTAGCAATCAGCCCCAGCATTTT.

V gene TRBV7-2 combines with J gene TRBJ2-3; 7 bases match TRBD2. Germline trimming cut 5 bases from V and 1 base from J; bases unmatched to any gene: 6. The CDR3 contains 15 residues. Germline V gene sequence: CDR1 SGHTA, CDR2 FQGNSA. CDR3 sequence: CASSTGLEGTDTQYF. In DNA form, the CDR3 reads TGTGCCAGCAGCACCGGACTAGAAGGCACAGATACGCAGTATTTT. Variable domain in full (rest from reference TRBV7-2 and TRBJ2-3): GAGVSQSPSNKVTEKGKDVELRCDPISGHTALYWYRQSLGQGLEFLIYFQGNSAPDKSGLPSDRFSAERTGGSVSTLTIQRTQQEDSAVYLCASSTGLEGTDTQYFGPGTRLTVL.